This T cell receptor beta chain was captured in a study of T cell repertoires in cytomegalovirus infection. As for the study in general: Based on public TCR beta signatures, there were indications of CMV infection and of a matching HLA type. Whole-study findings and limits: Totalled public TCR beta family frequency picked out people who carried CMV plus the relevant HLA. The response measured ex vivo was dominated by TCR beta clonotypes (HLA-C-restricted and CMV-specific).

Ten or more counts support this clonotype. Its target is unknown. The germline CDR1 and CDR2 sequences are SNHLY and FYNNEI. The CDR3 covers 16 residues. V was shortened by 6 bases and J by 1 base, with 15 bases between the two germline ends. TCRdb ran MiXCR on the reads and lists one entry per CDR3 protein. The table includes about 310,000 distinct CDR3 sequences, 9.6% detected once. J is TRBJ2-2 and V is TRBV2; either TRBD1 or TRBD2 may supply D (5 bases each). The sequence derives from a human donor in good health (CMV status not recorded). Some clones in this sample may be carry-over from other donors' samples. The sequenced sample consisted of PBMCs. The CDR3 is CASRKRAGWNTGELFF. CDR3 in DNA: TGTGCCAGCAGAAAGAGGGCAGGGTGGAACACCGGGGAGCTGTTTTTT.